These 22 T cell receptor beta chains originate from one sample sequenced in a study of blood T cell repertoires in COVID-19. The data were produced by immunoSEQ multiplex PCR, yet TCRdb's version contains in-frame clones alone and is incomplete. The sample shows tens of thousands of clones, 70% to 85% of them seen only once. The sequenced sample was peripheral blood. Source of these receptors: a man aged 80 or over with active COVID-19.

The rearrangement joins TRBV2 to TRBJ2-4, with D possibly TRBD1 on 6 matching bases. CDR1 and CDR2 from the germline V gene are SNHLY and FYNNEI. V gave up 11 bases and J gave up 9 bases, with 17 bases separating them. This CDR3 has 12 residues. The CDR3 reads CASRDNRGIQYF. CDR3 nucleotides: TGTGCCTCCAGGGACAATCGAGGCATTCAGTACTTC.

V is TRBV14 and J is TRBJ1-2, with 9 bases aligning to TRBD1. Germline-derived CDR1 and CDR2 are SGHDN and FVKESK. V lost 1 base, J lost 8 bases, and 5 bases stayed unmatched. The CDR3 covers 14 residues. CDR3 nucleotide sequence: TGTGCCAGCAGCCAAGTAACGACAGGGGGGGGCTACACCTTC. Its protein is CASSQVTTGGGYTF.

The rearrangement joins TRBV29-1 to TRBJ2-7; D perhaps matches TRBD1 (5 bases). Germline V gives CDR1 SQVTM, CDR2 ANQGSEA. CDR3 length: 12 amino acids. The ends were cut back, 4 bases at V and 1 base at J, with 8 bases in the middle. The CDR3 sequence: CSVVSGSYEQYF. The CDR3 DNA reads TGCAGCGTTGTATCAGGGTCCTACGAGCAGTACTTC.

This sequence joins TRBV19 and TRBJ2-5; weak D call: TRBD2 (6 bases). CDR1 is LNHDA and CDR2 is SQIVND in the germline V gene (reference sequence). CDR3 length: 13 amino acids. The V end lost 4 bases, the J end lost 4 bases, and 10 bases lay between the germline ends. Written as DNA, the CDR3 is TGTGCCAGTAGTAGGCAGGGAGGAGAGACCCAGTACTTC. Translating it yields CASSRQGGETQYF.

The rearrangement joins TRBV9 to TRBJ2-2, with 12 positions matching TRBD1. The germline V gene encodes CDR1 SGDLS and CDR2 YYNGEE. CDR3 length equals 17 residues. The J segment lost 6 bases and the V segment lost 3 bases, leaving 9 bases of the junction unmatched. DNA of the CDR3: TGTGCCAGCAGCGACCGTACCGGGACAGGGGGCCCCGGGGAGCTGTTTTTT. Translated: CASSDRTGTGGPGELFF. The full variable domain, its missing parts supplied by reference TRBV9 and TRBJ2-2, is DSGVTQTPKHLITATGQRVTLRCSPRSGDLSVYWYQQSLDQGLQFLIQYYNGEERAKGNILERFSAQQFPDLHSELNLSSLELGDSALYFCASSDRTGTGGPGELFFGEGSRLTVL.

V gene TRBV5-1 combines with J gene TRBJ2-1; the D gene is possibly TRBD1 (6 bases). Trimming removed 0 bases from V and 2 bases from J, with 9 bases in between. This CDR3 comprises 15 residues. Looked up from germline, CDR1 is SGHRS and CDR2 is YFSETQ. The DNA for the CDR3 is TGCGCCAGCAGCTTGGCAGGGGCCGCCTACAATGAGCAGTTCTTC. Its protein is CASSLAGAAYNEQFF.

This chain uses TRBV12-5 with TRBJ2-1, with 11 bases identical to TRBD2. From germline, CDR1 is LGHNT and CDR2 FRNRAP. The junction had 4 bases not matched to a gene; V was cut back by 5 bases and J by 4 bases. The CDR3 is 15 residues long. CDR3 in DNA: TGTGCTAGTGGTCTCGGACTAGCGGGTTACAATGAGCAGTTCTTC. The encoded protein is CASGLGLAGYNEQFF.

J is TRBJ2-7 and V is TRBV19; D unclear. Per germline, CDR1 LNHDA and CDR2 SQIVND (reference sequence). The V end lost 6 bases, the J end lost 0 bases, and 15 bases lay between the germline ends. CDR3 length: 15 amino acids. In DNA form, the CDR3 reads TGTGCCAGTAGAAACAGCCACTTGAGCTCCTACGAGCAGTACTTC. Translation: CASRNSHLSSYEQYF.

The chain is built from TRBV28 and TRBJ1-1, with D possibly matching TRBD1 (5 bases). V was cut by 4 bases and J by 5 bases, with 17 bases left in between. Germline V gene lookup returns CDR1 MDHEN and CDR2 SYDVKM. This CDR3 region has 15 residues. Here the CDR3 reads CASSSLQGGRTEAFF. As DNA, the CDR3 is TGTGCCAGCAGTTCCCTGCAGGGAGGACGTACTGAAGCTTTCTTT.

The V and J genes are TRBV7-9 and TRBJ2-6; D might be TRBD1 (5 bases). Trimming cost V 5 bases and J 0 bases, with 11 bases left between them. Germline CDR1 is SEHNR and CDR2 is FQNEAQ (reference sequence). This CDR3 has 16 amino acids. This chain's CDR3 is CASSLNQGSGANVLTF. CDR3 bases: TGTGCCAGCAGCCTAAACCAGGGCTCTGGGGCCAACGTCCTGACTTTC.

The chain links TRBV11-2 to TRBJ2-2; the match to TRBD1 covers 8 bases. With 5 bases clipped from V and 1 base from J, the junction kept 3 bases outside the gene matches. The length of the CDR3 is 15 residues. Germline V lookup: CDR1 SGHAT, CDR2 FQNNGV. The CDR3 is CASSTDRVNTGELFF. CDR3 DNA: TGTGCCAGCAGCACGGACAGGGTGAACACCGGGGAGCTGTTTTTT. Combining the CDR3 with reference TRBV11-2 and TRBJ2-2 gives the whole variable domain EAGVAQSPRYKIIEKRQSVAFWCNPISGHATLYWYQQILGQGPKLLIQFQNNGVVDDSQLPKDRFSAERLKGVDSTLKIQPAKLEDSAVYLCASSTDRVNTGELFFGEGSRLTVL.

The chain recombines TRBV19 with TRBJ1-1; D is uncertain. The CDR3 covers 12 residues. CDR1 LNHDA and CDR2 SQIVND come from the germline V gene (reference sequence). Trimming took 5 bases from V and 3 from J, leaving 7 bases between them. CDR3 nucleotide sequence: TGTGCCAGTAGTTTTGAGTACACTGAAGCTTTCTTT. This encodes CASSFEYTEAFF.

CDR3 protein: CASSYGGAGSDYGYTF. CDR3 coding DNA: TGTGCCAGCAGTTACGGGGGCGCGGGTTCGGACTATGGCTACACCTTC. The chain links TRBV6-5 to TRBJ1-2; D perhaps matches TRBD1 (6 bases). The CDR3 has 16 residues. The V end lost 2 bases, the J end lost 3 bases, and 16 bases lay between the germline ends. Germline-derived CDR1 and CDR2 are MNHEY and SVGAGI.

The chain carries TRBV5-1 and TRBJ2-3; the D gene is possibly TRBD1 (5 bases). CDR1 is SGHRS and CDR2 is YFSETQ in the germline V gene. This CDR3 has 13 amino acids. Trimming took 1 base from V and 5 from J, leaving 8 bases between them. The CDR3 region has the DNA TGCGCCAGCAGCTTGACCAGGGAAGATACGCAGTATTTT. Protein: CASSLTREDTQYF.

The V gene is TRBV3-1 (or the pseudogene TRBV3-2), the J gene TRBJ1-5; 7 bases agree with TRBD1. This CDR3 comprises 14 residues. V dropped 2 bases and J dropped 4; count of bases not matched to a gene: 2. Germline V gene sequence: CDR1 LGHDT, CDR2 YNNKEL (reference sequence). CDR3 region: CASSQFRGNQPQHF. In nucleotides, the CDR3 is TGTGCCAGCAGCCAATTCAGGGGGAATCAGCCCCAGCATTTT.

This chain links TRBV5-1 with TRBJ2-7; 7 nucleotides match TRBD2. Germline CDR1 and CDR2: SGHRS and YFSETQ. J was trimmed by 2 bases and V by 3 bases; bases with no gene match: 5. The CDR3 extends over 14 amino acids. The CDR3 DNA is TGCGCCAGCAGCTGGGACGGGGGGACCTACGAGCAGTACTTC. It yields the protein CASSWDGGTYEQYF.

The V call is TRBV2, the J call TRBJ1-6; the D is unclear. V was cut by 8 bases and J by 1 base, with 9 bases left in between. CDR1 SNHLY and CDR2 FYNNEI come from the germline V gene. This CDR3 has 14 residues. Here the CDR3 DNA reads TGTGCCAGCTCCTCGGAGTCCTATAATTCACCCCTCCACTTT. It translates to CASSSESYNSPLHF.

The chain is built from TRBV5-4 and TRBJ2-1; maybe TRBD2 (5 bases). The CDR3 consists of 18 residues. V was shortened by 0 bases and J by 0 bases, with 16 bases between the two germline ends. The germline CDR1 and CDR2 sequences are SGHNT and YYREEE (reference sequence). The CDR3 protein is CASSLVVQRLSSYNEQFF. The CDR3 DNA sequence: TGTGCCAGCAGCTTGGTGGTCCAGCGGCTGAGCTCCTACAATGAGCAGTTCTTC.

CDR3 residues: CASVDSLGGYTF. CDR3 nucleotide sequence: TGTGCCAGCGTGGACAGCCTGGGAGGCTACACCTTC. V is TRBV6-5 and J is TRBJ1-2; D might be TRBD1 (6 bases). V was trimmed by 8 bases and J by 8 bases, leaving 15 bases between them. Germline loops: CDR1 MNHEY, CDR2 SVGAGI. The length of the CDR3 is 12 residues.

The chain is built from TRBV30 and TRBJ2-1; 9 nucleotides align to TRBD2. Looked up from germline, CDR1 is GTSNPN and CDR2 is SVGIG (reference sequence). The CDR3 runs 16 residues. V trimming: 0 bases; J trimming: 5 bases; junction bases outside the gene matches: 8. The CDR3 nucleotides read TGTGCCTGGAGTGTACGGAGGACTAGCGTAGACAATGAGCAGTTCTTC. It yields the protein CAWSVRRTSVDNEQFF.

The gene calls are TRBV27 and TRBJ2-1, with a weak D call TRBD2 (6 bases). Germline V CDR1 and CDR2: MNHEY, SMNVEV (reference sequence). The CDR3 extends over 12 amino acids. With 6 bases removed from V and 8 bases from J, the gap between germline ends came to 11 bases. The CDR3 DNA reads as TGTGCCAGCAGCCTAGCGAACGATGAGCAGTTCTTC. This translates into CASSLANDEQFF.

This sequence joins TRBV28 and TRBJ1-4; TRBD1 might be the D (5 bases). This CDR3 has 14 residues. V lost 6 bases and J 8 bases, leaving 16 bases between the germline ends. Germline-derived CDR1 and CDR2 are MDHEN and SYDVKM. The CDR3 loop is CASRLRDFREKLFF. In nucleotides, the CDR3 is TGTGCCAGCAGGCTCCGGGACTTTCGGGAAAAACTGTTTTTT.